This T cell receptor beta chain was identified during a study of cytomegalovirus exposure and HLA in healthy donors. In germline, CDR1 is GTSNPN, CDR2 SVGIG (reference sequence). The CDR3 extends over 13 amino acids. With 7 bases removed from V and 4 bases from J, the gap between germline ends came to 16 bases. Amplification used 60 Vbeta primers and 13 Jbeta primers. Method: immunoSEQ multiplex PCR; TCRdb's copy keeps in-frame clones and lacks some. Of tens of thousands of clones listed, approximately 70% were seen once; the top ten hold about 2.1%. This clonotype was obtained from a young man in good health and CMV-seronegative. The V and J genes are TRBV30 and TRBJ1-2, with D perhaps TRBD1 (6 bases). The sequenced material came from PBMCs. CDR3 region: CASTGLFSYGYTF. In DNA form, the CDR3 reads TGTGCCTCAACAGGGTTATTCTCCTATGGCTACACCTTC.